This TCR beta chain was captured by sequencing in a study of cytomegalovirus exposure and HLA in healthy donors. Germline values: CDR1 SNHLY, CDR2 FYNNEI. Deletions cut 3 bases from V and 0 bases from J, with 6 bases between. The CDR3 spans 13 residues. PCR primers comprised 60 Vbeta and 13 Jbeta primers. Profiling relied on immunoSEQ multiplex PCR, and the TCRdb table lists in-frame clones only, not all of them. Here the sample spans around 100,000 clones, under 80% being singletons. A note on this clone: Its antigen remains unidentified.

Notes on the study in general: Among TCR beta chains, those listed as cytomegalovirus-associated numbered 164. CMV antigen specificity of three CMV-associated chains was confirmed in vitro.

Donors had nominal health at sampling but likely had unrecorded immune exposures. V and J are TRBV2 and TRBJ2-7; tentatively, D is TRBD1 (5 bases). The sequenced sample was PBMCs. The origin of this receptor is a woman under 30 in good health and CMV-seropositive. The CDR3 reads CASSDRASYEQYF. CDR3 nucleotide sequence: TGTGCCAGCAGTGACAGGGCCTCCTACGAGCAGTACTTC.